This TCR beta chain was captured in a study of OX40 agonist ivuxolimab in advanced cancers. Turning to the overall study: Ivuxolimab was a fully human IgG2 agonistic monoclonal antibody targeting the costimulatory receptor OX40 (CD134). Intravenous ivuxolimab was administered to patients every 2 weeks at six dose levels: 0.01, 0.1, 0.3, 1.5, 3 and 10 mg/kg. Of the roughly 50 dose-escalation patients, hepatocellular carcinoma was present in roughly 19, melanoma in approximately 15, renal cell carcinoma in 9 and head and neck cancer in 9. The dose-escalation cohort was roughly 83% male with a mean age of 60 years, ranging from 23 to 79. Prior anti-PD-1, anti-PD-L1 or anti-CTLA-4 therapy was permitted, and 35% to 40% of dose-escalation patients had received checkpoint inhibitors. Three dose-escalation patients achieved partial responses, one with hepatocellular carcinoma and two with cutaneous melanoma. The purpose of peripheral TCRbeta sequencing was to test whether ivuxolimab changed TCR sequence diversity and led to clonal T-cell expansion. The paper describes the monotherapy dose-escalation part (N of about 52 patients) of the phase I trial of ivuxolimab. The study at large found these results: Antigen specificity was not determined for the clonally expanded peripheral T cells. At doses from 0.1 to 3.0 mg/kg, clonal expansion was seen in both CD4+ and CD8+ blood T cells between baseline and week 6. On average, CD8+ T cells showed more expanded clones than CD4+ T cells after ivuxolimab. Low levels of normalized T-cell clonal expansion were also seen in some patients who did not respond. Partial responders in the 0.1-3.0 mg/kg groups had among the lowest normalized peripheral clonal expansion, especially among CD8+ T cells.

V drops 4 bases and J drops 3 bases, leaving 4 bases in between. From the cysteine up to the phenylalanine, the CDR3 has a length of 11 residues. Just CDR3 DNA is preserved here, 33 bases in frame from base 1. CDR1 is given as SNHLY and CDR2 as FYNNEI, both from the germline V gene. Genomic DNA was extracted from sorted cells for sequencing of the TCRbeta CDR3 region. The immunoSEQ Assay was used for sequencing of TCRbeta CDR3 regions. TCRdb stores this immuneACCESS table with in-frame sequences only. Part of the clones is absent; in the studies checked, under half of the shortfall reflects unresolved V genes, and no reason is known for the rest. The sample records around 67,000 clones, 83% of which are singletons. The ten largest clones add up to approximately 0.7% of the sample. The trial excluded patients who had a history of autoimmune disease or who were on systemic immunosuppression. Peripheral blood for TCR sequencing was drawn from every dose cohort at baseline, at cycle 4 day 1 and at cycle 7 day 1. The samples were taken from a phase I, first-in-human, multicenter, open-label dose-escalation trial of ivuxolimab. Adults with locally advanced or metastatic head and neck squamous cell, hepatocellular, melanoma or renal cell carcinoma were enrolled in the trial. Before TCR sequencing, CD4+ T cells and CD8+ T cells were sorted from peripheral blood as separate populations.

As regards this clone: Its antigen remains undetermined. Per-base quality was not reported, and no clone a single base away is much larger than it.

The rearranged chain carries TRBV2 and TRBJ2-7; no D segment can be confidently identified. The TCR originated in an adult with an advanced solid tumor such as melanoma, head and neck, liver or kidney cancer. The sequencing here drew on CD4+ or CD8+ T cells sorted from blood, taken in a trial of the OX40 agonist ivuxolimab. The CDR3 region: CASSVFYEQYF. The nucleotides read TGTGCCAGCAGTGTGTTCTACGAGCAGTACTTC.